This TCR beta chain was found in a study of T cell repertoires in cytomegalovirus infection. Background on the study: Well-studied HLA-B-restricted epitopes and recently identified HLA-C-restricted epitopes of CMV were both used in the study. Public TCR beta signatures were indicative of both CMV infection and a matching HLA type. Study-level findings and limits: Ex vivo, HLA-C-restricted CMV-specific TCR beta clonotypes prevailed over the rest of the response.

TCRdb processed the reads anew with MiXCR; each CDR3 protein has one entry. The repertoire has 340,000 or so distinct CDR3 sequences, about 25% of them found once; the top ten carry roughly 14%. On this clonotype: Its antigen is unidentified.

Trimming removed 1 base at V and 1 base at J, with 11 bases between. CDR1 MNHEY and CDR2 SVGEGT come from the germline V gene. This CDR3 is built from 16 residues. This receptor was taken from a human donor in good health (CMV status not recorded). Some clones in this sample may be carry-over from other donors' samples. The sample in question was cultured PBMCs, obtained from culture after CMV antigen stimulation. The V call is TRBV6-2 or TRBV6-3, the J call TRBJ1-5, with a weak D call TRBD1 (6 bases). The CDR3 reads CASSYLYRASNQPQHF. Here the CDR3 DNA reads TGTGCCAGCAGTTACTTGTACAGGGCCAGCAATCAGCCCCAGCATTTT.